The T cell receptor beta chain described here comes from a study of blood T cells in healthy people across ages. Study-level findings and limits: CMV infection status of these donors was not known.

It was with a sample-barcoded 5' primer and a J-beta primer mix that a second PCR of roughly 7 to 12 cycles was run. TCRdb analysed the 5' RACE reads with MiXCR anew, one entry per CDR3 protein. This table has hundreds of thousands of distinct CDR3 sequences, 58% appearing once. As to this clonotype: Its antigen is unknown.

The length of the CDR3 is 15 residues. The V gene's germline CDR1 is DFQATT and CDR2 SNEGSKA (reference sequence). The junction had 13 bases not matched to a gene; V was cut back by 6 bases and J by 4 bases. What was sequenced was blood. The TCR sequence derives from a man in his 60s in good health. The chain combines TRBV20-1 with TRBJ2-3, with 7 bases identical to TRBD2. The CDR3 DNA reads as TGCAGTGCAACCCCCCCAGCGGGATTGTCAGATACGCAGTATTTT. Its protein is CSATPPAGLSDTQYF.